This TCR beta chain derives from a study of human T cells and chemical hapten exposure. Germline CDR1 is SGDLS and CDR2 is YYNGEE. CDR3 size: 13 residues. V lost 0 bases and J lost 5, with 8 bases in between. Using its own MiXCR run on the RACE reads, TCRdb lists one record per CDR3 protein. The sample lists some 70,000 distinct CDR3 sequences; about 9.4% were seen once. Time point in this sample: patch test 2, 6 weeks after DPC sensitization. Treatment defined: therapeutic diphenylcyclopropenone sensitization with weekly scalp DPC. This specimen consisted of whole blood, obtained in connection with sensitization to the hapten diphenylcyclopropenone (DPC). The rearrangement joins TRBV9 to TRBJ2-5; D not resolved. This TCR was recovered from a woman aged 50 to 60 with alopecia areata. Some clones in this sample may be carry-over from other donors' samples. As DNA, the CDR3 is TGTGCCAGCAGCGTAGGTTATCGGGAGACCCAGTACTTC. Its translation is CASSVGYRETQYF.